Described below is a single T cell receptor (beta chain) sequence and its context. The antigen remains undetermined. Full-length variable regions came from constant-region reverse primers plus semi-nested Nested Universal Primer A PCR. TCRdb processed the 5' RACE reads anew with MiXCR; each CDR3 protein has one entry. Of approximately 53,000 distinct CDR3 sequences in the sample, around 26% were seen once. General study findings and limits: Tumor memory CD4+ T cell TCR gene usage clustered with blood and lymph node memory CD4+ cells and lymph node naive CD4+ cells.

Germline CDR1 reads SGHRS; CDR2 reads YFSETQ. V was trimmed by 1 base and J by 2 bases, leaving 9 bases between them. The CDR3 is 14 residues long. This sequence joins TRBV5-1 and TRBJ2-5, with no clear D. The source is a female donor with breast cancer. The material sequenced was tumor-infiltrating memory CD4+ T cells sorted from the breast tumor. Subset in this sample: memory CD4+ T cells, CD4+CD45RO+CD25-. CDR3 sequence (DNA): TGCGCCAGCAGCTTGATGCAGGATCAAGAGACCCAGTACTTC. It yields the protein CASSLMQDQETQYF.